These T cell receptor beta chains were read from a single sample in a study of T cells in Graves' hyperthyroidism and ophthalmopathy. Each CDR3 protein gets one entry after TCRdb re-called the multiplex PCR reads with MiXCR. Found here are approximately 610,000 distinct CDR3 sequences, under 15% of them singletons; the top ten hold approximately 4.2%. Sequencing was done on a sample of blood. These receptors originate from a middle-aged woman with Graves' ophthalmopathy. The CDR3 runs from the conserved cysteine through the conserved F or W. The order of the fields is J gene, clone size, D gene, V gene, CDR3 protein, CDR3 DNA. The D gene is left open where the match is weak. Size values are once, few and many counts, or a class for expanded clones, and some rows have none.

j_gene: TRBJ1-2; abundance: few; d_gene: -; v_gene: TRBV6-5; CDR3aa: CASSYIGTGPGTGPSF; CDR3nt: TGTGCCAGCAGTTACATTGGGACTGGCCCCGGGACCGGGCCTTCCTTC
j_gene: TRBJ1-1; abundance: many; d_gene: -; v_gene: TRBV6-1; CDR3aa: CASSTQREAFF; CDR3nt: TGTGCCAGCAGTACGCAGCGGGAAGCTTTCTTT
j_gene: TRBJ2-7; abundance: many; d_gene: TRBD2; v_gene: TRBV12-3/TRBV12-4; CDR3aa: CASSSRSAAGDRYEQYF; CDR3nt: TGTGCCAGCAGTTCCCGGAGTGCGGCGGGAGATCGCTACGAGCAGTACTTC
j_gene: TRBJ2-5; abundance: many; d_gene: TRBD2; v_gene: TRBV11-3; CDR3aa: CASSPGGRLAGAETQYF; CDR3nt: TGTGCCAGCAGCCCAGGGGGGCGCCTAGCGGGAGCTGAGACCCAGTACTTC
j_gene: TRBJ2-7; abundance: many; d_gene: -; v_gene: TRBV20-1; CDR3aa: CSTGGGRTYEQYF; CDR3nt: TGCTCCACAGGGGGGGGGCGAACCTACGAGCAGTACTTC
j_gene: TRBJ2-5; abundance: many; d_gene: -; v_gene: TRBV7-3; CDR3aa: CASSPRLGGRETQYF; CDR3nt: TGTGCCAGCAGCCCCCGACTCGGGGGGCGGGAGACCCAGTACTTC
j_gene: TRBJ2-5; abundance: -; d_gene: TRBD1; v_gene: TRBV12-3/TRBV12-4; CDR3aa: CASSHRDRGPQETQYF; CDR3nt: TGTGCCAGCAGCCACCGGGACAGGGGTCCCCAAGAGACCCAGTACTTC
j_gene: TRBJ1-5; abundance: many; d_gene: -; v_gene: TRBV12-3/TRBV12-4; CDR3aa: CASSLEGPQPQHF; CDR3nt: TGTGCCAGCAGTTTAGAAGGGCCTCAGCCCCAGCATTTT
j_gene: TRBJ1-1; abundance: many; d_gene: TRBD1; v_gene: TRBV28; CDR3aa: CASSSIYRDRNTEAFF; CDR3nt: TGTGCCAGCAGTTCAATATACCGGGACAGGAACACTGAAGCTTTCTTT
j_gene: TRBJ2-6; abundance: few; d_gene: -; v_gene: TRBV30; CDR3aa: CAWSVGTSGANVLTF; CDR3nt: TGTGCCTGGAGTGTAGGGACATCTGGGGCCAACGTCCTGACTTTC
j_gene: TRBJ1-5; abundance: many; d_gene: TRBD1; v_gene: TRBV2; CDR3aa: CASSWGDRDQPQHF; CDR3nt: TGTGCCAGCAGTTGGGGGGACAGAGATCAGCCCCAGCATTTT
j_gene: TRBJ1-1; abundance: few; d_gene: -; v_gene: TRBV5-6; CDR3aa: CASSLHSRPRTEAFF; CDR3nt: TGTGCCAGCAGCTTACATTCTCGCCCGAGGACTGAAGCTTTCTTT
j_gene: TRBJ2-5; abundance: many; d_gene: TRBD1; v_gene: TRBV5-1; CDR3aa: CASSPRQGGHETQYF; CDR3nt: TGCGCCAGCAGCCCGCGACAGGGGGGGCATGAGACCCAGTACTTC
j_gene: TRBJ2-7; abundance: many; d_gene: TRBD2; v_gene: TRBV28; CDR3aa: CASSLLASGKYDYEQYF; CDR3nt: TGTGCCAGCAGTTTACTTGCTAGCGGGAAATATGACTACGAGCAGTACTTC
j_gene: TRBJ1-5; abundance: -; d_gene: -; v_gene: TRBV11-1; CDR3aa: CASSLWTLGGFGGNQPQHF; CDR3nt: TGTGCCAGCAGCTTGTGGACCCTCGGAGGGTTCGGTGGCAATCAGCCCCAGCATTTT
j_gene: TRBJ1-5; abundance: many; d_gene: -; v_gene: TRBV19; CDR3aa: CASTMTGSNQPQHF; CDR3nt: TGTGCCAGTACCATGACAGGCAGCAATCAGCCCCAGCATTTT
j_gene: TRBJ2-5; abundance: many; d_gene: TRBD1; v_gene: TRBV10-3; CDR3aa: CAISADRGPETQYF; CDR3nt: TGTGCCATCAGTGCTGACAGGGGTCCGGAGACCCAGTACTTC
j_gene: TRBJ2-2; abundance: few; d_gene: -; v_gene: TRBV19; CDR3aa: CASSTTPPGELFF; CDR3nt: TGTGCCAGTAGTACGACTCCCCCCGGGGAGCTGTTTTTT
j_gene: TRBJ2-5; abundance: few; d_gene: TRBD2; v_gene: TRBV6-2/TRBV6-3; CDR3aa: CASSYRTSVETQYF; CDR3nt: TGTGCCAGCAGTTACAGAACTAGCGTCGAGACCCAGTACTTC
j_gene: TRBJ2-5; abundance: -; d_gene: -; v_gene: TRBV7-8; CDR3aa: CASSLGVDVTQYF; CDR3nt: TGTGCCAGCAGCTTAGGGGTGGATGTGACCCAGTACTTC
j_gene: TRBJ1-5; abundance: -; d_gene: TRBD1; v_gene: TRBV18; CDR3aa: CASSREGQGPSGPQHF; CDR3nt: TGTGCCAGCTCACGGGAGGGACAGGGGCCTTCAGGGCCCCAGCATTTT
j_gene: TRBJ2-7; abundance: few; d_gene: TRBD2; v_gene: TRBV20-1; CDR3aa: CSAHMASGRGNYEQYF; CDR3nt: TGCAGTGCTCATATGGCTAGCGGGAGAGGGAACTACGAGCAGTACTTC
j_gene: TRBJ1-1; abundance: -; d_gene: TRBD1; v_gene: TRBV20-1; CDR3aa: CSAQGGRTYTEAFF; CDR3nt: TGCAGTGCCCAGGGGGGACGTACGTACACTGAAGCTTTCTTT
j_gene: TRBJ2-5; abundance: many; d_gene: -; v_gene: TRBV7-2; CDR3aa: CASSLDFGSETQYF; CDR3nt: TGTGCCAGCAGCTTAGATTTTGGTAGTGAGACCCAGTACTTC
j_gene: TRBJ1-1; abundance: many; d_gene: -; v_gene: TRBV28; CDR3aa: CASTKEGSEAFF; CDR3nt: TGTGCCAGCACCAAGGAAGGGAGTGAAGCTTTCTTT
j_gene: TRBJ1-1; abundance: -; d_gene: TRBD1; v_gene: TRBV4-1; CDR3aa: CASSQGLQGLNTEAFF; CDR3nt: TGCGCCAGCAGTCAGGGCCTACAGGGGTTGAACACTGAAGCTTTCTTT
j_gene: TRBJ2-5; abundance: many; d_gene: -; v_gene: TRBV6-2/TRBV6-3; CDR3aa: CACSLRDAYQETQYF; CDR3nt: TGTGCCTGCAGTCTCCGGGACGCATACCAAGAGACCCAGTACTTC
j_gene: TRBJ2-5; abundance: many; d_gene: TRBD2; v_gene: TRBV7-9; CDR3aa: CASSPRAGGDQETQYF; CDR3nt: TGTGCCAGCAGCCCACGGGCGGGAGGGGACCAAGAGACCCAGTACTTC
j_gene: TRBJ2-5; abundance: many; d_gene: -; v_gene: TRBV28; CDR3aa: CASSSQWLDETQYF; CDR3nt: TGTGCCAGCAGTTCCCAGTGGCTGGACGAGACCCAGTACTTC
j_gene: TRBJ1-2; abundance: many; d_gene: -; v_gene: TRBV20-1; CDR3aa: CSAPGQGPINYGYTF; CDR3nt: TGCAGTGCCCCGGGGCAGGGTCCGATCAACTATGGCTACACCTTC
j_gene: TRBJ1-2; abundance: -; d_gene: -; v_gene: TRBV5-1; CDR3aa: CASSLDRVGARVGGYTF; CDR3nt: TGCGCCAGCAGCTTGGACCGGGTGGGCGCCAGGGTTGGTGGCTACACCTTC
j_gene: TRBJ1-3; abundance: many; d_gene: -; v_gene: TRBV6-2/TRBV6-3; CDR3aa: CASSSRGGSWVRAGNTIYF; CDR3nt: TGTGCCAGCAGTTCTCGGGGGGGTAGTTGGGTCCGTGCTGGAAACACCATATATTTT
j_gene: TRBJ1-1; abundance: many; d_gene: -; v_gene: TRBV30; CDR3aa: CAWSVLGLPAEAFF; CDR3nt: TGTGCCTGGAGTGTACTGGGGCTCCCGGCCGAAGCTTTCTTT
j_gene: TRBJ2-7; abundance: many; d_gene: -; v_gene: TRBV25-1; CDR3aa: CASSEAGRYEQYF; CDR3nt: TGTGCCAGCAGTGAGGCAGGGAGGTACGAGCAGTACTTC
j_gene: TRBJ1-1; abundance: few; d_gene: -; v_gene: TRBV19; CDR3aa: CASRGTTLYTEAFF; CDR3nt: TGTGCCAGTAGAGGGACTACGTTGTACACTGAAGCTTTCTTT
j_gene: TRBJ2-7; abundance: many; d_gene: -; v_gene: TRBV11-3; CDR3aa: CASSLPGPYEQYF; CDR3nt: TGTGCCAGCAGCTTACCAGGGCCCTACGAGCAGTACTTC
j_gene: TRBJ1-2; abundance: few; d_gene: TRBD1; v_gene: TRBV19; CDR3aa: CASTRQGGGYGYTF; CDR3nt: TGTGCCAGTACCAGACAGGGGGGGGGCTATGGCTACACCTTC
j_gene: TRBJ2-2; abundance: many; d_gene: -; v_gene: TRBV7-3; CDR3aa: CASSDSLENTGELFF; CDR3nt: TGTGCCAGCAGCGACTCACTAGAAAACACCGGGGAGCTGTTTTTT
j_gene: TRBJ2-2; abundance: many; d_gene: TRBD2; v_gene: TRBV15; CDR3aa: CATSRAGSGSTGELFF; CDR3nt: TGTGCCACCAGCAGAGCGGGCAGCGGGAGCACCGGGGAGCTGTTTTTT
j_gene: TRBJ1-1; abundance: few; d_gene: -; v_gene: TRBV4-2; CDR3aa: CASSQGGVGEAFF; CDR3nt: TGTGCCAGCAGCCAAGGAGGGGTTGGTGAAGCTTTCTTT
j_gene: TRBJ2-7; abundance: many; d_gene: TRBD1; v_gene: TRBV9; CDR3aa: CASSPRTGPHYEQYF; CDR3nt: TGTGCCAGCAGCCCTCGGACAGGGCCTCACTACGAGCAGTACTTC
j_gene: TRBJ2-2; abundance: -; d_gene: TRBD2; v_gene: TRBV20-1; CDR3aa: CSARFLAGEIEDTGELFF; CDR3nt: TGCAGTGCTAGGTTCCTAGCGGGAGAAATAGAAGACACCGGGGAGCTGTTTTTT
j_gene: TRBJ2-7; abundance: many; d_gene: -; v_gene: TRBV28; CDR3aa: CASSSQQAYYEQYF; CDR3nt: TGTGCCAGCAGTTCCCAACAGGCATACTACGAGCAGTACTTC
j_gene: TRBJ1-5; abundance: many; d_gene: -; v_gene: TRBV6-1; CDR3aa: CASSQTFIWQPQHF; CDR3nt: TGTGCCAGCAGCCAAACGTTCATTTGGCAGCCCCAGCATTTT
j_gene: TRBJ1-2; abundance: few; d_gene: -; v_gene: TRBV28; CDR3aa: CASSLFGTEDGYTF; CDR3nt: TGTGCCAGCAGTTTATTTGGGACTGAGGATGGCTACACCTTC
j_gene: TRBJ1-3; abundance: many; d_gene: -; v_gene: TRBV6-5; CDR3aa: CASSRLSGNTIYF; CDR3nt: TGTGCCAGCAGCCGTCTCTCTGGAAACACCATATATTTT
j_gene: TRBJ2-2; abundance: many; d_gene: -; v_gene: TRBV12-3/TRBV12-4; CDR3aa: CASSLARGELFF; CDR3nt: TGTGCCAGCAGTTTAGCACGGGGGGAGCTGTTTTTT
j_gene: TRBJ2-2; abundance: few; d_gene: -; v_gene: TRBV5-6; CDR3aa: CASSLAAQPNTGELFF; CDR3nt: TGTGCCAGCAGCTTGGCTGCGCAGCCGAACACCGGGGAGCTGTTTTTT
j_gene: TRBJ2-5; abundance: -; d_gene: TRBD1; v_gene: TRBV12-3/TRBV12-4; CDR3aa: CASSSGTGRFQETQYF; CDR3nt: TGTGCCAGCAGTTCCGGGACAGGGAGGTTCCAAGAGACCCAGTACTTC
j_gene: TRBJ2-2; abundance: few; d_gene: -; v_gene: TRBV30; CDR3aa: CAWSTGAGELFF; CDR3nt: TGTGCCTGGAGTACGGGGGCCGGGGAGCTGTTTTTT
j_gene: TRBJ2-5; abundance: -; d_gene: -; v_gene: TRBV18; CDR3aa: CASSPLTSPRETQYF; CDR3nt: TGTGCCAGCTCACCGCTAACTAGCCCTCGAGAGACCCAGTACTTC
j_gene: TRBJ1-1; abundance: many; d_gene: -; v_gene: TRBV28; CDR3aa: CASSLGTNMNTEAFF; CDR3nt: TGTGCCAGCAGTTTAGGGACAAACATGAACACTGAAGCTTTCTTT
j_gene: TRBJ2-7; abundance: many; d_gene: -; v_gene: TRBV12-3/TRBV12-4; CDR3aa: CASSFAGVAYEQYF; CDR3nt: TGTGCCAGCAGTTTCGCAGGGGTTGCCTACGAGCAGTACTTC
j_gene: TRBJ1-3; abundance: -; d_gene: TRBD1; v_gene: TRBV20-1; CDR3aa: CSASRGTGGNTIYF; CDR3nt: TGCAGTGCTAGCCGGGGGACAGGGGGTAACACCATATATTTT
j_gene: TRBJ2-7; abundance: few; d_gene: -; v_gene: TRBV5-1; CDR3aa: CASAPLARGNLYEQYF; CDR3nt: TGCGCCAGCGCCCCCTTGGCGCGGGGCAATCTCTACGAGCAGTACTTC
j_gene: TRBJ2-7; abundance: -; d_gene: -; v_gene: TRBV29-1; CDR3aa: CSVGENRHSYEQYF; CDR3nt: TGCAGCGTGGGGGAGAATCGCCACTCCTACGAGCAGTACTTC
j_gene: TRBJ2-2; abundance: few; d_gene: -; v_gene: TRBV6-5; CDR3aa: CASSSRPTGELVF; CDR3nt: TGTGCCAGCAGTTCACGGCCGACCGGGGAGCTGGTTTTT